This T cell receptor beta chain was observed in a study of blood T cell repertoires in COVID-19 (dated by TCRdb to between 2020 and 2021). For the study in its entirety: Samples covering the acute and convalescent phases of COVID-19 were provided by collaborators in the United States, Italy and Spain. The prospective study material was composed of cDNA or gDNA derived from T cells, B-cell-depleted T cells, or PBMCs. Deeply sampled blood TCRbeta repertoires from subjects exposed to, actively infected with, or recovered from COVID-19 were included in the dataset. The repertoires were made available in a free public database intended to serve as a resource for research on the immune response to SARS-CoV-2. Samples were obtained from the ongoing ImmuneRACE study (first 160 participants) and from about 1,300 subjects provided by 6 global collaborators. Sample metadata almost always included a de-identified subject ID, COVID-19 status, age in years and sex. Where available, HLA class I and class II types were obtained from metadata supplied by the sample provider rather than from assay-based typing.

In regard to this clone: This receptor's antigen is unknown. No clone much larger than this one lies a single base away; base qualities are absent.

The research as a whole found: How much clinical and demographic metadata was included differed by source and by participant, and the metadata was provided uncurated.

Each collaborating institution followed its own protocols to collect whole blood in K2EDTA tubes. For TCRbeta analysis, collaborators shipped samples in one of three forms: frozen whole blood, isolated PBMCs, or DNA extracted from either of those sample types. The immunoSEQ Assay, a bias-controlled multiplex PCR, was used to amplify TCRbeta CDR3 regions from genomic DNA. As for how the authors treated the data: The number of nucleated cells in each sample was estimated from the amplification of reference gene primers within the assay. Sequence reads were collapsed and filtered to measure the absolute abundance of every unique TCRbeta CDR3 rearrangement. Productive Simpson clonality was computed per sample as the square root of Simpson's diversity index over productive rearrangements. What TCRdb holds here is the immuneACCESS table cut down to in-frame rearrangements. Part of the clones is not present; checked against another copy, under half of the missing clones reflect an unresolved V gene, and the others are unexplained. V and J calls and clone size follow that table, whereas D and trimming were derived from the DNA. The table for this sample lists approximately 140,000 clones; more than 70% of them were counted only once. Approximately 13% of the sample is taken by the ten largest.

V and J lose 1 base and 7 bases, and a span of 11 bases separates them. According to the germline V gene, CDR1 reads SGHRS and CDR2 reads YFSETQ. The CDR3 sequence holds 13 residues, the cysteine and phenylalanine included. The DNA shown is the 39-base CDR3, in frame from base 1. The source material was peripheral blood. This chain is built from TRBV5-1 and TRBJ1-2; a confident D gene designation cannot be given. This sequence originates from a man aged 55 to 70 with active or convalescent COVID-19. At the DNA level, the sequence is TGCGCCAGCAGCTTGAGGGAGGACGGTGGCTACACCTTC. It is translated as CASSLREDGGYTF.